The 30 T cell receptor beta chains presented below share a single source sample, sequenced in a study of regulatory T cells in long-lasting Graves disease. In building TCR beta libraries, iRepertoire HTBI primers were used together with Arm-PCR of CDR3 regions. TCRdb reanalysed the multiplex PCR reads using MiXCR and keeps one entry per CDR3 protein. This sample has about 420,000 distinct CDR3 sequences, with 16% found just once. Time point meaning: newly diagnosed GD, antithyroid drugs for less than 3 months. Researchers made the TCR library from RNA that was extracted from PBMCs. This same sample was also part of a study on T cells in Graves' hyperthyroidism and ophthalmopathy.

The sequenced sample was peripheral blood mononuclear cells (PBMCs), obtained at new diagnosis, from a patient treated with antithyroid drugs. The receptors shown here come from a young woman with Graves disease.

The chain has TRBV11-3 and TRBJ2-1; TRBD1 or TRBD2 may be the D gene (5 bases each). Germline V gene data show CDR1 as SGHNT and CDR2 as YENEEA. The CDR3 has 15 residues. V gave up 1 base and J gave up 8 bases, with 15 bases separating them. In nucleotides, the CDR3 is TGTGCCAGCAGCTTAGGAGGGGCGCCGAGGGATGAGCAGTTCTTC. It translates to CASSLGGAPRDEQFF. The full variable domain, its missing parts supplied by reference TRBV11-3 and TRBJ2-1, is EAGVVQSPRYKIIEKKQPVAFWCNPISGHNTLYWYLQNLGQGPELLIRYENEEAVDDSQLPKDRFSAERLKGVDSTLKIQPAELGDSAVYLCASSLGGAPRDEQFFGPGTRLTVL.

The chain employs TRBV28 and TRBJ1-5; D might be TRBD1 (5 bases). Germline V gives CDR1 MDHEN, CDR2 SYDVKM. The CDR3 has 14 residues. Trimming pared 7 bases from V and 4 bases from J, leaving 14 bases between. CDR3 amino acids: CASIQGIGNQPQHF. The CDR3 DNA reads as TGTGCCAGCATTCAGGGAATTGGGAATCAGCCCCAGCATTTT.

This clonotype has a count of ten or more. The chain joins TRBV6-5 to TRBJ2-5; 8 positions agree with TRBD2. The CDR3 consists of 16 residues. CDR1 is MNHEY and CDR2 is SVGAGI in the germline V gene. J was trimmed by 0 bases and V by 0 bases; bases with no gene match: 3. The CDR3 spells CASSYSLAGNQETQYF. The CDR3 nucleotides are TGTGCCAGCAGTTACTCGTTAGCGGGAAACCAAGAGACCCAGTACTTC.

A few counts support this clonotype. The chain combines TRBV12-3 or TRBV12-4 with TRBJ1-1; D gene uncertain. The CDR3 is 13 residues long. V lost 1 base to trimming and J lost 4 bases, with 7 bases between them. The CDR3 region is CASSLGEVTEAFF. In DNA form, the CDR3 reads TGTGCCAGCAGTTTAGGGGAGGTCACTGAAGCTTTCTTT.

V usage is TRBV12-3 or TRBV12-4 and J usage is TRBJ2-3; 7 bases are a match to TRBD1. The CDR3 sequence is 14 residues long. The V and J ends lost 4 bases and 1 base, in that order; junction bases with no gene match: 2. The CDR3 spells CASSYGQGTDTQYF. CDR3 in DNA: TGTGCCAGCAGTTATGGACAGGGCACAGATACGCAGTATTTT.

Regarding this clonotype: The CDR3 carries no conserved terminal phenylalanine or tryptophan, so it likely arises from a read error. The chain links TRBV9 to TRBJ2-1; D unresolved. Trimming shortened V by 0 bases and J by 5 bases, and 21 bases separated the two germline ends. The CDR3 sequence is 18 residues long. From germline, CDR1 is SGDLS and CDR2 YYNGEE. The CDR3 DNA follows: TGTGCCAGCAGCGTAGCTACTCAAGTACGGGCAATCGACAATGAGCAGTTCCTC. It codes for CASSVATQVRAIDNEQFL.

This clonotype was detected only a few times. In nucleotides, the CDR3 is TGCAGTGCTGATGGGGGGCCTCAAGAGACCCAGTACTTC. This gives the protein CSADGGPQETQYF. This chain joins TRBV20-1 and TRBJ2-5, with D perhaps matching TRBD1 or TRBD2 (6 bases each). Germline loops: CDR1 DFQATT, CDR2 SNEGSKA (reference sequence). V lost 5 bases and J 2 bases, leaving 12 bases between the germline ends. This CDR3 is built from 13 residues.

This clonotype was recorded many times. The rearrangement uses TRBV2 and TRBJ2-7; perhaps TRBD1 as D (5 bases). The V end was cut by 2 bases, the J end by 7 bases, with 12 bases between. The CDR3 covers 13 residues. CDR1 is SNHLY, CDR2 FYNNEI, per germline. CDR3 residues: CASSERRVWEQYF. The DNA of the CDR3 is TGTGCCAGCAGTGAACGCAGGGTGTGGGAGCAGTACTTC.

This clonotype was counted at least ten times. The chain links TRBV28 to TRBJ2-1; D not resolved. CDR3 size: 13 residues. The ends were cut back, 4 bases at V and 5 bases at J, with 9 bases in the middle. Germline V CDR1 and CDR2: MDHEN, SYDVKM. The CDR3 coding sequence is TGTGCCAGCAGTTCCACCTTGGACAATGAGCAGTTCTTC. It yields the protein CASSSTLDNEQFF.

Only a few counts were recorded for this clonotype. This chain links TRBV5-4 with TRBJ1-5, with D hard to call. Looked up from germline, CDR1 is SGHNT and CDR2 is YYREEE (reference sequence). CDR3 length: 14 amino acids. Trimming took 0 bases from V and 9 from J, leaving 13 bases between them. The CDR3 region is CASSLEGSGRPQHF. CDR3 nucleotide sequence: TGTGCCAGCAGCTTGGAAGGGTCAGGTCGGCCCCAGCATTTT.

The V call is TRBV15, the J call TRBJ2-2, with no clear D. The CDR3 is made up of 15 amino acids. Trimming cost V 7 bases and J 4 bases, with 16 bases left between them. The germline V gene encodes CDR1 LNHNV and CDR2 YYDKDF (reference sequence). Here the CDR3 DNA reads TGTGCCACCAAGGCAGATATCCAAACCACCGGGGAGCTGTTTTTT. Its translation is CATKADIQTTGELFF.

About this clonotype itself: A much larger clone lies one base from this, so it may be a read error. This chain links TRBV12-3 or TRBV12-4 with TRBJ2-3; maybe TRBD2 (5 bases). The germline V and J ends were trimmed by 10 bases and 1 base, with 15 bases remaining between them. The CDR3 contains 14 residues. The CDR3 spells CATSNSEGTDTQYF. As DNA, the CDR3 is TGTGCCACGTCCAATAGCGAGGGCACAGATACGCAGTATTTT.

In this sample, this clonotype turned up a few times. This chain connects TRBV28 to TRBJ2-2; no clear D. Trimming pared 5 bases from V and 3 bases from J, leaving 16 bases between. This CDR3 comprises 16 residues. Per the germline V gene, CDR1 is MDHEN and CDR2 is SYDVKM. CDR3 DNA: TGTGCCAGCAGTAAAAGGACCAAAGCGCACACCGGGGAGCTGTTTTTT. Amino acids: CASSKRTKAHTGELFF.

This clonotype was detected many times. This chain's CDR3 is CASSQSGGETQYF. The CDR3 region has the DNA TGTGCCAGCTCTCAATCGGGCGGAGAGACCCAGTACTTC. V is TRBV18 and J is TRBJ2-5; D remains ambiguous. Trimming removed 6 bases from V and 4 bases from J, with 12 bases in between. The CDR3 is made up of 13 amino acids. The germline V gene encodes CDR1 KGHSH and CDR2 LQKENI.

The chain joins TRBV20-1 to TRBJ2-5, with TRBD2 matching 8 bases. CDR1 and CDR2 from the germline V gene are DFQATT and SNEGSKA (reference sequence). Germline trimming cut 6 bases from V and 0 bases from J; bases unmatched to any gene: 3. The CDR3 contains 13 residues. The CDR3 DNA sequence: TGCAGTGCAAAGGGACTAGACCAAGAGACCCAGTACTTC. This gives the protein CSAKGLDQETQYF.

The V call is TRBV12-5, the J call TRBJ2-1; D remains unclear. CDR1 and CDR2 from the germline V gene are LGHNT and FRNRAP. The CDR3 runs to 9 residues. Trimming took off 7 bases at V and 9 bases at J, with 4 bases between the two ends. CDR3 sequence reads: CASVAEQFF. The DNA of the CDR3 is TGTGCTAGTGTCGCTGAGCAGTTCTTC.

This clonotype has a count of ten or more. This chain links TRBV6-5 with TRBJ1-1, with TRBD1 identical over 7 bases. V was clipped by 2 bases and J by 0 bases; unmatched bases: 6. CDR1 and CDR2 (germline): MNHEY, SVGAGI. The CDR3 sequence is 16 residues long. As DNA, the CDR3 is TGTGCCAGCAGTTACGGGACAGCGGACATGAACACTGAAGCTTTCTTT. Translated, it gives CASSYGTADMNTEAFF.

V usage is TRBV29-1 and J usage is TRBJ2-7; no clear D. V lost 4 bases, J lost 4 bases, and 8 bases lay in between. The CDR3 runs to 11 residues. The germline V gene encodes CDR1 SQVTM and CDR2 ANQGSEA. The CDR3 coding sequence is TGCAGCGTTGGTTTGGGGTACGAGCAGTACTTC. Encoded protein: CSVGLGYEQYF.

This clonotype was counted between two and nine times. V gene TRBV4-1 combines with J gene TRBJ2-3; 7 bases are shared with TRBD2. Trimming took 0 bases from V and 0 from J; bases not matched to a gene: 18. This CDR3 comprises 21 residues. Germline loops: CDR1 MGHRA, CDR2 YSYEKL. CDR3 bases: TGCGCCAGCAGCCAAGAAGAGGGCGGAAGCGGGAACCCATACAGCACAGATACGCAGTATTTT. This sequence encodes CASSQEEGGSGNPYSTDTQYF.

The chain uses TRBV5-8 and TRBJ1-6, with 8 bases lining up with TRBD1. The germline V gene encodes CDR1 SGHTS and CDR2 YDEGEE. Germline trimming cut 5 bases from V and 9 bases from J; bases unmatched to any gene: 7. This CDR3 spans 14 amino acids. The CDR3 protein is CASRLQGVPSPLHF. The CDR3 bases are TGTGCCAGCAGACTACAGGGGGTTCCTTCACCCCTCCACTTT.

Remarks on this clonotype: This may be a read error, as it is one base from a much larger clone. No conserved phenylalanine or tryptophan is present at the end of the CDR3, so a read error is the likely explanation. DNA for the CDR3: TGTGCCAGCAGTTCCGGGGAAACCAAAAACATTCAGTACTCC. This encodes CASSSGETKNIQYS. The chain recombines TRBV12-3 or TRBV12-4 with TRBJ2-4; a weak D match, TRBD2 (5 bases). Between the trimmed V and J ends, which lost 4 bases and 2 bases, there was a span of 9 bases. The CDR3 is 14 amino acids.

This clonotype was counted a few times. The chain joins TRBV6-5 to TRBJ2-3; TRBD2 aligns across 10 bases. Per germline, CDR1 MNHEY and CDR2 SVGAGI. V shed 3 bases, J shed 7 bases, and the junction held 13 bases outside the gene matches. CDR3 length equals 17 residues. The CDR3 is CASSYGLAGVLENTQYF. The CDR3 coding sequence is TGTGCCAGCAGTTATGGGCTAGCGGGAGTATTGGAGAATACGCAGTATTTT.

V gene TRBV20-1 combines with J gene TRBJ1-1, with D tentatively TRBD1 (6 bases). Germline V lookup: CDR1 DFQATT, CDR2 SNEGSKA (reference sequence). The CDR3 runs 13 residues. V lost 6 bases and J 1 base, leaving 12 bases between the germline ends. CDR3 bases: TGCAGTGCCGACGGACAGACGAACACTGAAGCTTTCTTT. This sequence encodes CSADGQTNTEAFF.

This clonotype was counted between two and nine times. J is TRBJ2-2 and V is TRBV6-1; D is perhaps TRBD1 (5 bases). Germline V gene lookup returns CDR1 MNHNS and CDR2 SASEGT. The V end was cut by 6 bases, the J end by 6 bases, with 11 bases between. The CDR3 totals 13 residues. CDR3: CASRVQGPGELFF. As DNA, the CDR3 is TGTGCCAGCAGGGTTCAGGGTCCCGGGGAGCTGTTTTTT.

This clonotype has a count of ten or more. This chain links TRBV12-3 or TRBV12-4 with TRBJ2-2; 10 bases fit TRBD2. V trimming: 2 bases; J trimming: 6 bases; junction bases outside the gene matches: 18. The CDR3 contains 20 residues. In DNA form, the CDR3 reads TGTGCCAGCAGTTTAACGACCCTCCTCGGGCTAGCGGGAGATTCCGGGGAGCTGTTTTTT. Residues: CASSLTTLLGLAGDSGELFF.

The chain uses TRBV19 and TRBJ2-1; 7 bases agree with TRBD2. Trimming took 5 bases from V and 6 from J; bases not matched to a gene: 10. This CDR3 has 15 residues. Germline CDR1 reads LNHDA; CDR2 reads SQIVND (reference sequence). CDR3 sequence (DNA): TGTGCCAGTAGTGTATTGGGGGGGACCATCAATGAGCAGTTCTTC. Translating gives CASSVLGGTINEQFF.

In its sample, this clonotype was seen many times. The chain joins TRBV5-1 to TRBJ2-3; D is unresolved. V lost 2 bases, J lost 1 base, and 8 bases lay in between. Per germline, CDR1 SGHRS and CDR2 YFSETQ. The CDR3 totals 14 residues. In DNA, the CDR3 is TGCGCCAGCAGCTTAGAGGCAGGCACAGATACGCAGTATTTT. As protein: CASSLEAGTDTQYF.

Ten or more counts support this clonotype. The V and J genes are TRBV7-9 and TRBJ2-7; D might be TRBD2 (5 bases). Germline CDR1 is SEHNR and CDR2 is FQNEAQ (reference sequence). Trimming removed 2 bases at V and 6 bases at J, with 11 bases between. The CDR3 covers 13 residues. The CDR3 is CASSLSGEGEQYF. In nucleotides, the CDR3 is TGTGCCAGCAGCTTATCCGGAGAGGGCGAGCAGTACTTC.

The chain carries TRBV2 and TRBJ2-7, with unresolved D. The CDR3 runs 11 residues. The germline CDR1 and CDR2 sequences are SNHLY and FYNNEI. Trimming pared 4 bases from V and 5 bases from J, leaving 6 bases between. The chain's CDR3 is CASSVQNEQYF. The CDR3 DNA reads TGTGCCAGCAGTGTCCAGAACGAGCAGTACTTC.

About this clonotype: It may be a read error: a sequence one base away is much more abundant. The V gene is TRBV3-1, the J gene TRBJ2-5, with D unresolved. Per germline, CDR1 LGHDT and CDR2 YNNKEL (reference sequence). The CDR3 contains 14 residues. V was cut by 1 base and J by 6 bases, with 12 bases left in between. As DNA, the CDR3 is TGTGCCAGCAGCCAAGCCGGCGTCATGAAGACCCAGTACTTC. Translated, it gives CASSQAGVMKTQYF.